These T cell receptor beta chains were read from a single sample in a study of response to subunit inactivated influenza vaccine. MiXCR, applied by TCRdb to the RT-PCR reads, yields one record per CDR3 protein. The sample carries hundreds of thousands of distinct CDR3 sequences, over 9% recorded once. These data were also reused for a study on T cells expressing NK-cell markers.

Material: PBMCs from blood, obtained on the day of vaccination. These receptors all come from a man between 45 and 60 years old who received an inactivated influenza vaccine. Both conserved end residues are part of each CDR3. D genes are given only for firm matches. Where a row states a size, it is once, few, many or the class of an expanded clone; other rows omit it.

>TRBV7-9|NA|few|TRBJ1-2
TGTGCCAGCAGCACCCAGGGGAATAATGGCTACACCTTC
CASSTQGNNGYTF
>TRBV4-2|NA|many|TRBJ2-7
TGTGCCAGCAGCCAAGGAACAGGGAGATCCTACGAGCAGTACTTC
CASSQGTGRSYEQYF
>TRBV5-5|TRBD1|many|TRBJ2-7
TGTGCCAGCAGCTTGGAATTGGGACAGGTCTACGAGCAGTACTTC
CASSLELGQVYEQYF
>TRBV6-5|NA|few|TRBJ1-2
TGTGCCAGCAGTTACTCGAGGTCGGGGGCGCTTGGGAATGGCTACACCTTC
CASSYSRSGALGNGYTF
>TRBV6-5|TRBD1|few|TRBJ2-7
TGTGCCAGCAGTTCCGATCCCGGGACAGATCTTTACGAGCAGTACTTC
CASSSDPGTDLYEQYF
>TRBV15|TRBD2|few|TRBJ2-3
TGTGCCACCCGGGGAGGGAGCACAGATACGCAGTATTTT
CATRGGSTDTQYF
>TRBV12-3/TRBV12-4|NA|NA|TRBJ2-7
TGTGCCAGCAGTTCAGGGGTGGGGGAGCAGTACTTC
CASSSGVGEQYF
>TRBV5-1|NA|NA|TRBJ2-1
TGCGCCAGCAGCGGAAGCGGTAATGAGCAGTTCTTC
CASSGSGNEQFF
>TRBV30|TRBD1|few|TRBJ2-7
TGTGCCTGGAGGACAGGACAGGGAACGGACGAGCAGTACTTC
CAWRTGQGTDEQYF
>TRBV7-7|NA|few|TRBJ2-1
TGTGCTAGCAGCTTAAGTTTTGCGACCTACAATGAGCAGTTCTTC
CASSLSFATYNEQFF
>TRBV2|TRBD2|few|TRBJ2-1
TGTGCCAGCAGTGAAGCGCTGTCTAGCGGGAGGAATGAGCAGTTCTTC
CASSEALSSGRNEQFF
>TRBV10-3|NA|NA|TRBJ1-1
TGTGCCACCGGCAGGGTGGACACTGAAGCTTTCTTT
CATGRVDTEAFF
>TRBV14|TRBD2|NA|TRBJ2-4
TGTGCCAGCAGCCAAGATCCGCTAGCGGGGGATCTAGCCAAAAACATTCAGTACTTC
CASSQDPLAGDLAKNIQYF
>TRBV6-2/TRBV6-3|NA|NA|TRBJ1-5
TGTGCCAGCAGAACGGCGGGGCAGGGGAATCAGCCCCAGCATTTT
CASRTAGQGNQPQHF
>TRBV5-1|TRBD2|NA|TRBJ2-3
TGCGCCAGCAGCTCCGCCAACTCCGGGACTAGCGGCACAGATACGCAGTATTTT
CASSSANSGTSGTDTQYF
>TRBV7-9|NA|NA|TRBJ2-5
TGTGCCAGCAGCCCGCCCATTAGGGGAGAGACCCAGTACTTC
CASSPPIRGETQYF
>TRBV5-5|TRBD2|NA|TRBJ2-1
TGTGCCAGCAGCGACACCGGGACTAGCGGGGGGGACGAGCAGTTCTTC
CASSDTGTSGGDEQFF
>TRBV18|NA|NA|TRBJ2-3
TGTGCCAGCTCACCCGACCTCGGGGACTCTAGCACAGATACGCAGTATTTT
CASSPDLGDSSTDTQYF
>TRBV19|NA|many|TRBJ2-5
TGTGCCAGTAGTATCCAGGACCAAGAGACCCAGTACTTC
CASSIQDQETQYF
>TRBV11-2|NA|NA|TRBJ2-7
TGTGCCAGCAGCTCAGAACAGGGTTTTGCCGAGCAGTACTTC
CASSSEQGFAEQYF
>TRBV5-1|NA|many|TRBJ1-1
TGCGCCAGCAGCTTGGGCCCACCAGGTAGGGCGAACACTGAAGCTTTCTTT
CASSLGPPGRANTEAFF
>TRBV6-1|NA|many|TRBJ1-1
TGTGCCAGCAGCTCGGGGGGAATGAACACTGAAGCTTTCTTT
CASSSGGMNTEAFF
>TRBV10-3|NA|NA|TRBJ2-3
TGTGCCATCAAGGGGCACGGGTCGACAGATACGCAGTATTTT
CAIKGHGSTDTQYF
>TRBV20-1|NA|NA|TRBJ1-6
TGCAGTGCTCCGGACAGCTATAATTCACCCCTCCACTTT
CSAPDSYNSPLHF
>TRBV12-3/TRBV12-4|TRBD1|few|TRBJ2-3
TGTGCCAGCAGCCCAACGACAGGGGGCTTCACAGATACGCAGTATTTT
CASSPTTGGFTDTQYF
>TRBV20-1|NA|few|TRBJ2-5
TGCAGTGCTAGAGGCCACCTCGCCCTCCAAGAGACCCAGTACTTC
CSARGHLALQETQYF